This T cell receptor (beta chain) came from a study of blood T cell repertoires in COVID-19. Study summary: Sample material is recorded as cDNA or gDNA derived from T cells, B-cell-depleted T cells, or PBMCs.

CDR1 is LGHDT, CDR2 YNNKEL, per germline (reference sequence). Trimming left V 6 bases short and J 7 bases short, with 16 bases between. The CDR3 is 14 amino acids. While infection was still active, Seattle patients were enrolled and then followed longitudinally. Libraries were prepared by immunoSEQ multiplex PCR; TCRdb keeps only in-frame clonotypes and omits some of them. This sample has 20,000 to 30,000 clones, with roughly nine tenths found just once. The chain recombines TRBV3-1 (or the pseudogene TRBV3-2) with TRBJ2-1, with a possible D match to TRBD1 (5 bases). This TCR came from a man between 65 and 80 years old with COVID-19, enrolled during active disease. Specimen: peripheral blood. The CDR3 is CASRCRECGNEQFF. The CDR3 coding sequence is TGTGCCAGCAGGTGCAGGGAATGTGGGAATGAGCAGTTCTTC.